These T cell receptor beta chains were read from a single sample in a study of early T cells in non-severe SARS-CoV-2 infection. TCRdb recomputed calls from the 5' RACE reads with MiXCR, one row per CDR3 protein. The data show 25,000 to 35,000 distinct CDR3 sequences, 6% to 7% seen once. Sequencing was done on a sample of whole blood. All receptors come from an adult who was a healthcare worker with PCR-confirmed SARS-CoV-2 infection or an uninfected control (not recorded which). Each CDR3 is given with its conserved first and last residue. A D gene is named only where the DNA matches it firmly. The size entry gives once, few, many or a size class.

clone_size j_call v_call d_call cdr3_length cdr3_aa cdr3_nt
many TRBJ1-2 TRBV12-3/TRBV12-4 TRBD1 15 CASSLGTGGYYGYTF TGTGCCAGCAGTTTAGGGACAGGGGGGTACTATGGCTACACCTTC
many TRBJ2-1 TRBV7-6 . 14 CASSFSGLRSEQFF TGTGCCAGCAGCTTCTCGGGACTCCGCAGTGAGCAGTTCTTC
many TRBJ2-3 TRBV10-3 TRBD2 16 CAISGATSGSTDTQYF TGTGCCATCAGTGGGGCAACTAGCGGGAGCACAGATACGCAGTATTTT
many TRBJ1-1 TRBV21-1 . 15 CASSNWTGADTEAFF TGTGCCAGCAGCAATTGGACAGGGGCGGACACTGAAGCTTTCTTT
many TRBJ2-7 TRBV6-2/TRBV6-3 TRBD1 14 CASRTGDTSYEQYF TGTGCCAGCAGGACAGGGGATACCTCCTACGAGCAGTACTTC
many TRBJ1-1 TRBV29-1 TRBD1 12 CSVADRDTEAFF TGCAGCGTTGCGGACAGGGATACTGAAGCTTTCTTT
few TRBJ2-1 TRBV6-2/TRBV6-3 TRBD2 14 CASSGLAGGNEQFF TGTGCCAGCAGCGGACTAGCGGGAGGAAATGAGCAGTTCTTC
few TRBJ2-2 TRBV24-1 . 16 CATSDPPPRDTGELFF TGTGCCACCAGTGATCCCCCCCCGAGGGACACCGGGGAGCTGTTTTTT
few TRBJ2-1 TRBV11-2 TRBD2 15 CASSGSGRPANEQFF TGTGCCAGCAGCGGTAGCGGGAGGCCCGCCAATGAGCAGTTCTTC
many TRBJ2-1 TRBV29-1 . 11 CSVEVYNEQFF TGCAGCGTTGAAGTTTACAATGAGCAGTTCTTC
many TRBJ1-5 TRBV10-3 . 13 CAISAGQNQPQHF TGTGCCATCAGCGCGGGACAAAATCAGCCCCAGCATTTT
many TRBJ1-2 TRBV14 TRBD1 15 CASSQERGRVGGYTF TGTGCCAGCAGCCAAGAAAGGGGGCGTGTTGGCGGCTACACCTTC
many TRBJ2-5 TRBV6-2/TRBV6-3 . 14 CASSYGVSSETQYF TGTGCCAGCAGTTACGGGGTTAGTTCAGAGACCCAGTACTTC
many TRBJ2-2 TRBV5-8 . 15 CASHFQGANTGELFF TGTGCCAGCCACTTTCAAGGAGCGAACACCGGGGAGCTGTTTTTT